Listed below are T cell receptor beta chains from one sample, sequenced in a study of T-cell memory formation after mild COVID-19. TCRdb analysed the 5' RACE reads with MiXCR anew, one entry per CDR3 protein. Of some 190,000 distinct CDR3 sequences in the sample, 16% are singletons; the top ten hold around 2%. Source material: PBMCs or a T cell subset sorted from them (not recorded which). The receptors here all came from an adult woman who had mild COVID-19 (a few samples of this study predate the infection). Cell type and time point are not known. CDR3s include the opening cysteine and the closing phenylalanine or tryptophan. D genes are given only for firm matches. For some rows the clone size is stated as once, few or many, or as a class when expanded; others skip it.

d_gene | abundance | j_gene | v_gene | CDR3aa | CDR3nt
TRBD1 | NA | TRBJ2-3 | TRBV6-1 | CASSQDRGTDTQYF | TGTGCCAGCAGTCAGGACAGGGGAACTGATACGCAGTATTTT
NA | few | TRBJ2-2 | TRBV29-1 | CSVGTGQNTGELFF | TGCAGCGTGGGAACAGGGCAGAACACCGGGGAGCTGTTTTTT
TRBD1 | NA | TRBJ1-6 | TRBV9 | CASSPSTGGSYNSPLHF | TGTGCCAGCAGCCCATCAACAGGGGGATCTTATAATTCACCCCTCCACTTT
NA | NA | TRBJ1-4 | TRBV29-1 | CSGVATNEKLFF | TGCAGCGGAGTTGCAACTAATGAAAAACTGTTTTTT
NA | few | TRBJ2-1 | TRBV7-2 | CASSLVGRGVEQFF | TGTGCCAGCAGCTTAGTGGGCAGGGGCGTTGAGCAGTTCTTC
NA | many | TRBJ2-3 | TRBV12-3/TRBV12-4 | CASTPAGQGTDTQYF | TGTGCCAGCACCCCGGCCGGACAAGGCACAGATACGCAGTATTTT
TRBD1 | few | TRBJ1-1 | TRBV12-3/TRBV12-4 | CASNPGQGNTEAFF | TGTGCCAGCAACCCGGGACAGGGAAACACTGAAGCTTTCTTT
NA | NA | TRBJ2-1 | TRBV2 | CASSDRPDGRGEQFF | TGTGCCAGCAGTGATCGGCCGGACGGACGAGGTGAGCAGTTCTTC
TRBD2 | NA | TRBJ2-1 | TRBV3-1 | CASSQQASGGGEQFF | TGTGCCAGCAGCCAACAAGCTAGCGGGGGGGGTGAGCAGTTCTTC
TRBD1 | NA | TRBJ1-5 | TRBV10-3 | CAISERPTGEGSQPQHF | TGTGCCATCAGTGAGAGGCCGACAGGGGAGGGTTCTCAGCCCCAGCATTTT
NA | few | TRBJ2-1 | TRBV20-1 | CSASQGYYNEQFF | TGCAGTGCTAGTCAGGGATACTACAATGAGCAGTTCTTC
NA | NA | TRBJ1-1 | TRBV2 | CASSERGNTEAFF | TGTGCCAGCAGTGAAAGGGGTAACACTGAAGCTTTCTTT
TRBD2 | NA | TRBJ2-1 | TRBV15 | CATSRRTSAYNEQFF | TGTGCCACCAGCAGAAGGACTAGCGCCTACAATGAGCAGTTCTTC
NA | few | TRBJ2-3 | TRBV7-2 | CASSLYSPRVSTDTQYF | TGTGCCAGCAGCTTATACTCCCCACGGGTTAGCACAGATACGCAGTATTTT
NA | NA | TRBJ2-7 | TRBV27 | CASSPGPPYEQYF | TGTGCCAGCAGCCCGGGACCCCCCTACGAGCAGTACTTC
NA | NA | TRBJ2-7 | TRBV5-6 | CASSPGPNYEQYF | TGTGCCAGCAGCCCGGGACCCAACTACGAGCAGTACTTC
TRBD1 | NA | TRBJ1-5 | TRBV6-1 | CASRGQGTSNQPQHF | TGTGCCAGCAGGGGACAGGGTACTAGCAATCAGCCCCAGCATTTT
TRBD1 | few | TRBJ2-7 | TRBV10-3 | CAIREDRGLNEQYF | TGTGCCATCAGAGAGGACAGGGGGCTGAACGAGCAGTACTTC
NA | few | TRBJ1-5 | TRBV19 | CASSFGGNQPQHF | TGTGCCAGTAGTTTCGGGGGGAATCAGCCCCAGCATTTT
TRBD1 | many | TRBJ2-7 | TRBV12-3/TRBV12-4 | CASSEAGTGIYEQYF | TGTGCCAGCAGTGAGGCCGGGACAGGGATCTACGAGCAGTACTTC
NA | once | TRBJ2-1 | TRBV20-1 | CSAGPPRNEQFF | TGCAGTGCTGGGCCGCCTCGGAATGAGCAGTTCTTC
NA | few | TRBJ2-7 | TRBV6-1 | CASRTVLVGSYEQYF | TGTGCCAGCCGAACGGTTTTGGTGGGCTCCTACGAGCAGTACTTC
NA | NA | TRBJ2-7 | TRBV3-1 | CASSQSGSYEQYF | TGTGCCAGCAGCCAATCCGGGTCCTACGAGCAGTACTTC
TRBD1 | NA | TRBJ2-1 | TRBV6-5 | CASSYSRDRDNEQFF | TGTGCCAGCAGTTACTCGAGGGACAGGGACAATGAGCAGTTCTTC
NA | few | TRBJ1-5 | TRBV3-1 | CASSPVNSNQPQHF | TGTGCCAGCAGCCCCGTTAATAGCAATCAGCCCCAGCATTTT
NA | NA | TRBJ2-1 | TRBV7-9 | CASSFPGVALVEQFF | TGTGCCAGCAGCTTCCCGGGGGTAGCCCTAGTTGAGCAGTTCTTC
TRBD1 | few | TRBJ2-2 | TRBV6-5 | CASSSDRANTGELFF | TGTGCCAGCAGTTCAGACAGGGCGAACACCGGGGAGCTGTTTTTT
NA | few | TRBJ2-7 | TRBV6-2/TRBV6-3 | CASSAADAYEQYF | TGTGCCAGCAGTGCAGCGGATGCCTACGAGCAGTACTTC
TRBD2 | many | TRBJ2-3 | TRBV7-9 | CASSLEEAGAQYF | TGTGCCAGCAGCTTAGAGGAAGCGGGGGCGCAGTATTTT
NA | few | TRBJ2-2 | TRBV6-2/TRBV6-3 | CASSYQAGNTGELFF | TGTGCCAGCAGTTACCAGGCAGGGAACACCGGGGAGCTGTTTTTT
TRBD1 | few | TRBJ2-1 | TRBV5-1 | CASSLVPGQTGNEQFF | TGCGCCAGCAGCTTGGTCCCGGGACAGACGGGCAATGAGCAGTTCTTC
NA | NA | TRBJ1-1 | TRBV7-2 | CASSSRVARTEAFF | TGTGCCAGCAGCAGTAGGGTAGCGCGCACTGAAGCTTTCTTT